This T cell receptor (beta chain) was captured by sequencing in a study of blood T cell repertoires in COVID-19 (TCRdb year 2020). Broadly, across the study: The collaborator samples originated in the United States, Italy and Spain and spanned the acute and convalescent phases of COVID-19. A de-identified subject ID, COVID-19 status, age in years and sex were almost always included in the sample metadata. Where available, HLA class I and class II types were obtained from metadata supplied by the sample provider rather than from assay-based typing. The material from the prospective study consisted of cDNA or gDNA derived from T cells, B-cell-depleted T cells, or PBMCs. The repertoires were released in a freely available public database intended as a resource for research on the immune response to SARS-CoV-2. Deeply sampled blood TCRbeta repertoires from subjects exposed to, actively infected with, or recovered from COVID-19 were included in the dataset. The samples were drawn from the first 160 participants of the ongoing ImmuneRACE study and from 1,254 subjects provided by 6 global collaborators. The paper's findings and limits, for the study overall: The amount of clinical and demographic metadata varied by source and participant and was provided uncurated.

A word on this clone: What antigen it recognizes has not been identified. Base qualities are not at hand, and no much larger clone is one base apart.

Participants in the prospective study were aged about 18 to 100 years, lived in 20 to 25 United States geographic areas, and enrolled through a virtual design. To assign participants to cohorts, the prospective study relied on clinical history that participants themselves reported in a screening survey and a study questionnaire. For ImmuneRACE Cohort 3, a participant was defined as recovered based on two consecutive negative NP/OP PCR tests, clearance by a healthcare professional, or resolution of symptoms. Mobile phlebotomists in the prospective study collected whole blood, serum and a nasopharyngeal or oropharyngeal swab from every participant. Over an approximately 2-month period, participants in the prospective study had the option of providing additional blood draws and questionnaires. Blood samples from the prospective study were shipped frozen or at room temperature prior to DNA extraction.

The germline V gene (reference sequence) supplies CDR1 MNHEY and CDR2 SMNVEV. V is cut back by 3 bases and J by 7 bases, with 7 bases in the junction unmatched. Counted from cysteine to phenylalanine, this CDR3 has 15 amino acids. Of the read, only the CDR3 DNA is kept; its 45 bases are in frame from base 1. TCRbeta CDR3 regions were amplified from genomic DNA using the immunoSEQ Assay, a bias-controlled multiplex PCR. Per the authors' processing: The number of nucleated cells in each sample was estimated from the amplification of reference gene primers within the assay. To quantify the absolute abundance of each unique TCRbeta CDR3 rearrangement, sequence reads were collapsed and filtered. For each sample, productive Simpson clonality was calculated as the square root of Simpson's diversity index across productive rearrangements. Imported from immuneACCESS, the table was reduced by TCRdb to in-frame sequences with V and J called. These copies leave out some clones; in studies compared against another copy, an unresolved V gene accounts for under half, and the cause of the remainder is not known. V, J and clone size are those of that table, while D and trimming were read from the DNA. The table for this sample lists a few hundred thousand clones; around 86% of them were counted only once. The ten largest clones add up to approximately 5% of the sample.

The chain was built from TRBV27 and TRBJ1-2, with 11 bases matching TRBD1. The material sequenced was PBMCs or T cells enriched from blood (not recorded which). The source of this sequence is a woman aged 45 to 65 who had recovered from COVID-19. The nucleotide sequence reads as follows: TGTGCCAGCAGTTTCCAGGGACAGGGGGTACTTGGCTACACCTTC. Its coded protein is CASSFQGQGVLGYTF.